These 8 T cell receptor beta chains were all obtained from the same sample, sequenced in a study of T cells in Graves' hyperthyroidism and ophthalmopathy. RNA transcripts served as the template for amplifying TCR beta CDR3 regions. Using the HTBI primer set, a first-round RT-PCR was run on the TCR CDR3. Each CDR3 protein gets one entry after TCRdb re-called the multiplex PCR reads with MiXCR. In the table there are about 520,000 distinct CDR3 sequences, approximately 25% of which are singletons. Sequencing was done on a sample of blood. The origin of the receptors is a woman aged 30 to 39 with Graves' ophthalmopathy.

This clonotype appeared many times. V usage is TRBV5-8 and J usage is TRBJ2-7; D is perhaps TRBD2 (5 bases). The CDR3 totals 12 residues. V gave up 5 bases and J gave up 6 bases, with 12 bases separating them. Per germline, CDR1 SGHTS and CDR2 YDEGEE. This CDR3 reads CASRHFRGEQYF. The CDR3 DNA sequence: TGTGCCAGCAGACATTTCCGGGGCGAGCAGTACTTC.

Concerning this clonotype: The junction departs from germline at one end; a sequencing error may be responsible. V is TRBV28 and J is TRBJ2-5, with no clear D. Germline CDR1 and CDR2: MDHEN and SYDVKM. CDR3 length: 14 residues. The CDR3 sequence is CASSLSRAQEAQYF. The CDR3, as DNA: TGTGCCAGCAGTTTATCCCGGGCCCAAGAGGCCCAGTACTTC. Full variable domain (rest looked up from reference TRBV28 and TRBJ2-5): DVKVTQSSRYLVKRTGEKVFLECVQDMDHENMFWYRQDPGLGLRLIYFSYDVKMKEKGDIPEGYSVSREKKERFSLILESASTNQTSMYLCASSLSRAQEAQYFGPGTRLLVL.

The chain couples TRBV6-1 to TRBJ2-5; the match to TRBD2 covers 11 bases. This CDR3 contains 14 residues. Per the germline V gene, CDR1 is MNHNS and CDR2 is SASEGT. Unmatched junction bases numbered 3, after V lost 4 bases and J lost 5 bases. DNA of the CDR3: TGTGCCAGCAGTGTGACTAGCGGGGAGGAGACCCAGTACTTC. Translated, it gives CASSVTSGEETQYF.

Only a few counts were recorded for this clonotype. The CDR3 protein is CSARDLEESANTIYF. DNA of the CDR3: TGCAGTGCTAGAGATCTGGAGGAGTCTGCGAACACCATATATTTT. The rearrangement uses TRBV20-1 and TRBJ1-3; D is uncertain. Germline-derived CDR1 and CDR2 are DFQATT and SNEGSKA (reference sequence). V was pared by 0 bases and J by 7 bases, with 16 bases between. CDR3 length: 15 residues.

About this clonotype: This may arise from a read error, as a much more abundant clone is one base away. The V gene is TRBV7-9, the J gene TRBJ2-7; unclear D gene. This CDR3 region has 12 residues. CDR1 is SEHNR, CDR2 FQNEAQ, per germline (reference sequence). The V gene lost 8 bases and the J gene lost 2 bases, with 10 bases spanning the gap. Here the CDR3 reads CASGCQAYEQYF. CDR3 nucleotide sequence: TGTGCCAGCGGTTGTCAGGCCTACGAGCAGTACTTC.

The V gene is TRBV28, the J gene TRBJ2-7; D call uncertain. V lost 6 bases and J lost 0, with 12 bases in between. Germline values: CDR1 MDHEN, CDR2 SYDVKM. CDR3 length: 14 residues. CDR3 DNA: TGTGCCAGCAGCCAAGGCAAGGGCTCCTACGAGCAGTACTTC. Its protein is CASSQGKGSYEQYF.

The chain couples TRBV5-1 to TRBJ2-5, with TRBD1 as a possible D gene (6 bases). The CDR3 loop spans 18 amino acids. Germline-derived CDR1 and CDR2 are SGHRS and YFSETQ. Trimming shortened V by 0 bases and J by 2 bases, and 20 bases separated the two germline ends. The CDR3 spells CASSLAGGYRDPQETQYF. The CDR3 DNA follows: TGCGCCAGCAGCTTGGCCGGTGGTTACAGGGACCCTCAAGAGACCCAGTACTTC.

This clonotype has a handful of counts. A read error may explain this, as a much larger clone is one base away. The chain joins TRBV20-1 to TRBJ1-2, with no clear D. This CDR3 region has 13 residues. The V gene's germline CDR1 is DFQATT and CDR2 SNEGSKA (reference sequence). The germline V and J ends were trimmed by 0 bases and 4 bases, with 9 bases remaining between them. CDR3 bases: TGCAGTGCTAGAGATCTTGATTGCTATGGCTACACCTTC. Protein: CSARDLDCYGYTF.